These 2 T cell receptor beta chains originate from one sample sequenced in a study of long-term antiretroviral therapy in people with HIV. Survey-level immunoSEQ v3.0 assays were run. Repertoires were generated with immunoSEQ multiplex PCR, while TCRdb's copy carries only in-frame clones and drops some. The sample records about 12,000 clones, about 80% being singletons. The sample consisted of unsorted PBMCs, taken just under 3.2 years before starting antiretroviral therapy. Receptor source: a man aged 35 to 55 with HIV.

The chain's CDR3 is CASSDGLAGNSYEQYF. CDR3 nucleotides: TGTGCCAGCAGCGACGGACTAGCGGGAAACTCCTACGAGCAGTACTTC. J is TRBJ2-7 and V is TRBV7-9; the match to TRBD2 covers 12 bases. Trimming at V came to 5 bases and at J to 0 bases, leaving 5 bases not matched to a gene. This CDR3 has 16 amino acids. Germline-derived CDR1 and CDR2 are SEHNR and FQNEAQ (reference sequence).

V and J are TRBV10-3 and TRBJ2-7, with TRBD2 identical over 9 bases. The trim removed 5 bases at V and 4 bases at J, leaving 15 bases unmatched. This CDR3 comprises 17 residues. Germline V gives CDR1 ENHRY, CDR2 SYGVKD. The CDR3 region has the DNA TGTGCCATCAGTTCAGAACCCGGGACTAGCCTCGTTTACGAGCAGTACTTC. Translating gives CAISSEPGTSLVYEQYF.